One and the same sample provided the 30 T cell receptor beta chains below, sequenced in a study of blood T cell repertoires in COVID-19. Clones were read by immunoSEQ multiplex PCR, and TCRdb kept only the in-frame ones, dropping some. The table includes about 500,000 clones, 75% to 90% detected once. Specimen: peripheral blood. These receptors originate from a man aged 18 to 35 with COVID-19, enrolled during active disease.

The chain couples TRBV21-1 to TRBJ2-7; the table gives TRBD2 as D, unverified against the DNA. TRBV21-1 is listed as a pseudogene. The CDR3 loop spans 15 amino acids. The DNA for the CDR3 is TGTGCCAGCAGCAAAGTGAAAGCTACTACGCTCGAGCAGTACTTC. This codes for CASSKVKATTLEQYF.

The chain employs TRBV30 and TRBJ2-7, with 9 bases identical to TRBD1. The CDR3 runs to 16 residues. V gave up 1 base and J gave up 3 bases; unmatched junction bases: 10. The germline gives CDR1 GTSNPN, CDR2 SVGIG (reference sequence). Here the CDR3 DNA reads TGTGCCTGGAGTGCCAAGGACAGGGGAGGAATCTACGAGCAGTACTTC. Translated, it gives CAWSAKDRGGIYEQYF. Variable domain in full (rest from reference TRBV30 and TRBJ2-7): SQTIHQWPATLVQPVGSPLSLECTVEGTSNPNLYWYRQAAGRGLQLLFYSVGIGQISSEVPQNLSASRPQDRQFILSSKKLLLSDSGFYLCAWSAKDRGGIYEQYFGPGTRLTVT.

The rearrangement links TRBV7-9 to TRBJ2-7; D possibly corresponds to TRBD1 (6 bases). V was clipped by 5 bases and J by 2 bases, with 16 bases between them. The CDR3 is made up of 15 amino acids. The germline V gene has CDR1 SEHNR and CDR2 FQNEAQ (reference sequence). CDR3 sequence: CASSPSRGAPYEQYF. The CDR3 nucleotides read TGTGCCAGCAGCCCTAGCAGGGGCGCCCCCTACGAGCAGTACTTC.

This rearrangement joins TRBV6-5 to TRBJ2-3; 7 positions match TRBD2. The CDR3 extends over 14 amino acids. The trim removed 6 bases at V and 5 bases at J, leaving 8 bases unmatched. Germline V gene lookup returns CDR1 MNHEY and CDR2 SVGAGI. In DNA, the CDR3 is TGTGCCAGCAGGTCCGGGACTATGGTAGATACGCAGTATTTT. This translates into CASRSGTMVDTQYF.

This clone was counted only a few times. The chain couples TRBV5-4 to TRBJ2-7; tentatively, D is TRBD1 (7 bases). The CDR3 loop spans 14 amino acids. Germline values: CDR1 SGHNT, CDR2 YYREEE (reference sequence). V lost 6 bases and J 6 bases, leaving 19 bases between the germline ends. The CDR3 sequence is CASNVRQGGGEQYF. The CDR3 region has the DNA TGTGCCAGCAACGTTCGTCAGGGGGGCGGCGAGCAGTACTTC. Full variable domain (outside the CDR3, taken from reference TRBV5-4 and TRBJ2-7): ETGVTQSPTHLIKTRGQQVTLRCSSQSGHNTVSWYQQALGQGPQFIFQYYREEENGRGNFPPRFSGLQFPNYSSELNVNALELDDSALYLCASNVRQGGGEQYFGPGTRLTVT.

The rearrangement uses TRBV24-1 and TRBJ2-1, with D possibly TRBD1 on 6 matching bases. The CDR3 has 15 residues. V dropped 5 bases and J dropped 4 bases, with 14 bases sitting between them. CDR1 KGHDR and CDR2 SFDVKD come from the germline V gene. The CDR3 bases are TGTGCCACCAGTGTTGGGCAGGGGATATACAATGAGCAGTTCTTC. It codes for CATSVGQGIYNEQFF.

This chain joins TRBV6-4 and TRBJ2-1; possible D gene TRBD2, 5 bases. This CDR3 contains 13 residues. Germline V gene lookup returns CDR1 MRHNA and CDR2 SNTAGT. V lost 10 bases and J 3 bases, leaving 13 bases between the germline ends. CDR3 DNA sequence: TGTGCCACTGGGGAGTATAGCTACAATGAGCAGTTCTTC. Translated, it gives CATGEYSYNEQFF.

The chain employs TRBV6-5 and TRBJ2-7; 8 nucleotides agree with TRBD2. The CDR3 sequence is 14 residues long. The V and J ends lost 8 bases and 3 bases, in that order; junction bases with no gene match: 9. Germline loops: CDR1 MNHEY, CDR2 SVGAGI. CDR3 DNA: TGTGCCAGCGACCTAGCGGGTCTGAGCTACGAGCAGTACTTC. Its protein product is CASDLAGLSYEQYF.

The V call is TRBV29-1, the J call TRBJ1-2; TRBD1 matches at 10 bases. The CDR3 contains 13 residues. Trimming took 7 bases from V and 4 from J; bases not matched to a gene: 6. Germline V gene data show CDR1 as SQVTM and CDR2 as ANQGSEA. As DNA, the CDR3 is TGCAGCGGCAGACAGGGGGCTGGCTATGGCTACACCTTC. Translated: CSGRQGAGYGYTF.

This clone was picked up one time. This chain joins TRBV7-2 and TRBJ1-1; 7 positions agree with TRBD1. The CDR3 is made up of 14 amino acids. J was trimmed by 8 bases and V by 5 bases; bases with no gene match: 11. Looked up from germline, CDR1 is SGHTA and CDR2 is FQGNSA. CDR3 DNA sequence: TGTGCCAGCAGCCCCGTCCCGACAGGGAGGGAAGCTTTCTTT. The encoded protein is CASSPVPTGREAFF.

V usage is TRBV6-5 and J usage is TRBJ2-3; the match to TRBD2 covers 11 bases. V was clipped by 4 bases and J by 3 bases; unmatched bases: 3. CDR3 length: 15 residues. Germline values: CDR1 MNHEY, CDR2 SVGAGI. The DNA of the CDR3 is TGTGCCAGCAGTTCGACTAGCGGGAAGACAGATACGCAGTATTTT. It yields the protein CASSSTSGKTDTQYF.

The J gene is TRBJ2-5, the V gene TRBV24-1; TRBD2 matches at 10 bases. Germline V CDR1 and CDR2: KGHDR, SFDVKD. Trimming removed 4 bases from V and 6 bases from J; junction bases left unmatched: 7. CDR3 length: 15 residues. The CDR3 region has the DNA TGTGCCACCAGTGACCCTAGCGGGAGTATGAAGACCCAGTACTTC. Translating it yields CATSDPSGSMKTQYF.

The J gene is TRBJ1-4, the V gene TRBV5-1; 7 positions match TRBD1. Trimming at V came to 3 bases and at J to 0 bases, leaving 5 bases not matched to a gene. The CDR3 spans 16 residues. The germline V gene encodes CDR1 SGHRS and CDR2 YFSETQ. The CDR3 nucleotides are TGCGCCAGCAGCTCAGGGGGACTCACAACTAATGAAAAACTGTTTTTT. It translates to CASSSGGLTTNEKLFF.

J is TRBJ1-4 and V is TRBV6-5; no reliable D call. The V gene lost 4 bases and the J gene lost 8 bases, with 14 bases spanning the gap. The CDR3 contains 14 residues. Germline-derived CDR1 and CDR2 are MNHEY and SVGAGI. DNA for the CDR3: TGTGCCAGCAGTTTTACACGGAACGGGGAAAAACTGTTTTTT. The encoded protein is CASSFTRNGEKLFF.

This chain uses TRBV10-2 with TRBJ2-7; 7 nucleotides agree with TRBD1. This CDR3 contains 14 residues. V was pared by 7 bases and J by 0 bases, with 6 bases of the junction left unmatched. Looked up from germline, CDR1 is WSHSY and CDR2 is SAAADI. The DNA of the CDR3 is TGCGCCAGCAAGGACAGGCCGAGCTCCTACGAGCAGTACTTC. Its protein product is CASKDRPSSYEQYF.

The chain employs TRBV7-9 and TRBJ2-5; tentatively, D is TRBD1 (6 bases). Looked up from germline, CDR1 is SEHNR and CDR2 is FQNEAQ (reference sequence). Trimming left V 3 bases short and J 4 bases short, with 12 bases between. The CDR3 covers 14 residues. In DNA, the CDR3 is TGTGCCAGCAGCTTTAGACAGGCCCGAGAGACCCAGTACTTC. Residues: CASSFRQARETQYF.

V and J are TRBV13 and TRBJ1-1; TRBD1 aligns across 8 bases. Germline CDR1 is PRHDT and CDR2 is FYEKMQ (reference sequence). J lost 8 bases, V lost 3 bases, and 2 bases had no gene match. CDR3 length equals 12 residues. The CDR3 sequence: CASSFYRGEAFF. The CDR3 nucleotides are TGTGCCAGCAGCTTCTACAGGGGGGAAGCTTTCTTT.

This chain joins TRBV27 and TRBJ2-7, with TRBD2 matching 8 bases. The CDR3 covers 15 residues. Germline V gene sequence: CDR1 MNHEY, CDR2 SMNVEV (reference sequence). Germline trimming cut 2 bases from V and 1 base from J; bases unmatched to any gene: 4. CDR3 coding DNA: TGTGCCAGCAGTTTACTCCCGGGGGGGTCCTACGAGCAGTACTTC. It codes for CASSLLPGGSYEQYF.

For the CDR3, the DNA is TGTGCCAGCAGCCTGGGACAGGGGGGCTATGGCTACACCTTC. Protein product: CASSLGQGGYGYTF. V usage is TRBV14 and J usage is TRBJ1-2; 11 bases fit TRBD1. The CDR3 is 14 residues long. Germline loops: CDR1 SGHDN, CDR2 FVKESK. The trim removed 4 bases at V and 4 bases at J, leaving 2 bases unmatched. Full variable domain (outside the CDR3, taken from reference TRBV14 and TRBJ1-2): EAGVTQFPSHSVIEKGQTVTLRCDPISGHDNLYWYRRVMGKEIKFLLHFVKESKQDESGMPNNRFLAERTGGTYSTLKVQPAELEDSGVYFCASSLGQGGYGYTFGSGTRLTVV.

Note on this clone: The identical CDR3 is also encoded by other nucleotide sequences in the sample. The chain joins TRBV5-6 to TRBJ1-2; D ambiguous. This CDR3 is built from 12 residues. Per germline, CDR1 SGHDT and CDR2 YYEEEE. The ends were cut back, 5 bases at V and 5 bases at J, with 10 bases in the middle. In nucleotides, the CDR3 is TGTGCCAGCAGTATTCGGGATTATGGCTACACCTTC. Protein product: CASSIRDYGYTF.

The chain employs TRBV6-6 and TRBJ1-2, with 9 bases lining up with TRBD1. Germline V gene sequence: CDR1 MNHNY, CDR2 SVGAGI (reference sequence). V shed 3 bases, J shed 1 base, and the junction held 6 bases outside the gene matches. The CDR3 sequence is 16 residues long. The CDR3 loop reads CASSYLSTGGNYGYTF. The CDR3 DNA reads TGTGCCAGCAGTTATTTATCGACAGGGGGTAACTATGGCTACACCTTC.

The CDR3 protein is CASSEGTGPYNEQFF. In DNA, the CDR3 is TGCGCCAGCAGCGAGGGGACAGGGCCCTACAATGAGCAGTTCTTC. This chain links TRBV5-1 with TRBJ2-1; 9 nucleotides align to TRBD1. After removal of 4 bases from V and 2 bases from J, the junction contained 4 bases not matched to a gene. The CDR3 sequence is 15 residues long. CDR1 is SGHRS and CDR2 is YFSETQ in the germline V gene.

The chain recombines TRBV11-2 with TRBJ1-2; D uncertain. Trimming shortened V by 2 bases and J by 5 bases, and 9 bases separated the two germline ends. Germline V gene sequence: CDR1 SGHAT, CDR2 FQNNGV. CDR3 length: 13 residues. CDR3 coding DNA: TGTGCCAGCAGCTTAAACGAGGGTTATGGCTACACCTTC. This codes for CASSLNEGYGYTF. Together with reference TRBV11-2 and TRBJ1-2, the CDR3 gives the full variable domain: EAGVAQSPRYKIIEKRQSVAFWCNPISGHATLYWYQQILGQGPKLLIQFQNNGVVDDSQLPKDRFSAERLKGVDSTLKIQPAKLEDSAVYLCASSLNEGYGYTFGSGTRLTVV.

The chain carries TRBV6-6 and TRBJ1-2; TRBD1 might be the D (5 bases). Trimming left V 6 bases short and J 9 bases short, with 17 bases between. Looked up from germline, CDR1 is MNHNY and CDR2 is SVGAGI (reference sequence). The length of the CDR3 is 13 residues. The CDR3 region has the DNA TGTGCCAGCAGCCTGGGGCAGTTGGAAAGCTACACCTTC. It codes for CASSLGQLESYTF.

This clone came up a few times. The chain couples TRBV3-1 (or the pseudogene TRBV3-2) to TRBJ1-1; D is uncertain. Germline V gene lookup returns CDR1 LGHDT and CDR2 YNNKEL (reference sequence). With 3 bases removed from V and 6 bases from J, the gap between germline ends came to 11 bases. The CDR3 has 13 amino acids. The CDR3 region has the DNA TGTGCCAGCAGCCATGAAAGCGCCCCTGAAGCTTTCTTT. This codes for CASSHESAPEAFF.

This rearrangement joins TRBV5-1 to TRBJ1-2; a possible D gene is TRBD1 (6 bases). This CDR3 region has 16 residues. V dropped 5 bases and J dropped 6 bases, with 23 bases sitting between them. Per the germline V gene, CDR1 is SGHRS and CDR2 is YFSETQ. In nucleotides, the CDR3 is TGCGCCAGCAGAACGTGGATACTGTCAGGGGTACATGGCTACACCTTC. Its translation: CASRTWILSGVHGYTF.

This rearrangement joins TRBV7-9 to TRBJ2-1; 11 bases are a match to TRBD2. Trimming cost V 5 bases and J 7 bases; bases outside gene matches: 13. This CDR3 comprises 17 residues. Germline V gives CDR1 SEHNR, CDR2 FQNEAQ (reference sequence). The CDR3 nucleotides read TGTGCCAGCAGCGGAGAGTCTCTAGCGGGAGGATGGAATGAGCAGTTCTTC. This codes for CASSGESLAGGWNEQFF. The complete variable domain, with remaining parts taken from reference TRBV7-9 and TRBJ2-1, reads DTGVSQNPRHKITKRGQNVTFRCDPISEHNRLYWYRQTLGQGPEFLTYFQNEAQLEKSRLLSDRFSAERPKGSFSTLEIQRTEQGDSAMYLCASSGESLAGGWNEQFFGPGTRLTVL.

The chain combines TRBV5-4 with TRBJ1-1; a possible D gene is TRBD1 (6 bases). CDR3 length equals 15 residues. Germline CDR1 is SGHNT and CDR2 is YYREEE (reference sequence). Trimming shortened V by 4 bases and J by 1 base, and 14 bases separated the two germline ends. CDR3 DNA sequence: TGTGCCAGCAGCGCACATCAGACAGGGAACACTGAAGCTTTCTTT. This sequence encodes CASSAHQTGNTEAFF.

The genes are TRBV27 and TRBJ2-7; 11 bases are shared with TRBD2. The CDR3 has 17 residues. Germline CDR1 is MNHEY and CDR2 is SMNVEV (reference sequence). V was clipped by 6 bases and J by 4 bases; unmatched bases: 14. The CDR3 coding sequence is TGTGCCAGCAGCCCCCATGGTACTAGCGGGAGCCGGTACGAGCAGTACTTC. Translating it yields CASSPHGTSGSRYEQYF.

The chain joins TRBV11-2 to TRBJ2-2; TRBD2 might be the D (6 bases). The CDR3 sequence is 13 residues long. The germline V gene encodes CDR1 SGHAT and CDR2 FQNNGV. Trimming removed 5 bases at V and 8 bases at J, with 12 bases between. The DNA of the CDR3 is TGTGCCAGCAGCCGCGGCGGGAATGGGGAGCTGTTTTTT. This encodes CASSRGGNGELFF.